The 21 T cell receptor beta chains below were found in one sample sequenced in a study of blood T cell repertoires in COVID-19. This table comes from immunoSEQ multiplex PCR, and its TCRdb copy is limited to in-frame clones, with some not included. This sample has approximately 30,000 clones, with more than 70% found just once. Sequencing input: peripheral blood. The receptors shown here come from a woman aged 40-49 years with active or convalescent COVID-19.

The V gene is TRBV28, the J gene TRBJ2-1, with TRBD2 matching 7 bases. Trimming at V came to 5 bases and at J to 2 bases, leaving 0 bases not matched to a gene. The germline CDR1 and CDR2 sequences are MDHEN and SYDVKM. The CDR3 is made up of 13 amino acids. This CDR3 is CASSSGTYNEQFF. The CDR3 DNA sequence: TGTGCCAGCAGTAGCGGGACCTACAATGAGCAGTTCTTC.

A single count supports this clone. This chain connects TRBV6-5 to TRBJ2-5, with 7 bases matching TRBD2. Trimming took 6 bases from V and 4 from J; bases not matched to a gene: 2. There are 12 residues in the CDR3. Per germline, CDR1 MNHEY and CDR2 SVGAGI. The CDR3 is CASRREGETQYF. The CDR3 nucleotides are TGTGCCAGCAGGAGGGAGGGAGAGACCCAGTACTTC.

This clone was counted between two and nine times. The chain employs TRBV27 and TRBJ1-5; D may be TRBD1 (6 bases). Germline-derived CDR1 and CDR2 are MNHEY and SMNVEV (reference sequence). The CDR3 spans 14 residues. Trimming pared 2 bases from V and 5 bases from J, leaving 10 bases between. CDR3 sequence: CASSLKDRHQPQHF. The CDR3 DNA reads TGTGCCAGCAGTTTAAAGGACAGACATCAGCCCCAGCATTTT.

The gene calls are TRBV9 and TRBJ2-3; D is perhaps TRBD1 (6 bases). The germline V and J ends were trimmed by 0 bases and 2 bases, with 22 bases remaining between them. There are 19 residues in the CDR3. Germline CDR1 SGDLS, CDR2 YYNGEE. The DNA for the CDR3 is TGTGCCAGCAGCGTAGAACAGGGCCTCCCCGTTTTTCACACAGATACGCAGTATTTT. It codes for CASSVEQGLPVFHTDTQYF.

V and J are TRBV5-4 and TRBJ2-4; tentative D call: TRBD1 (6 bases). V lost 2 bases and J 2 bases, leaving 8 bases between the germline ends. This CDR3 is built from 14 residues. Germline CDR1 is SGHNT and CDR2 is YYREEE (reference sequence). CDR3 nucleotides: TGTGCCAGCAGCTTTACAGGGTCCAAAAACATTCAGTACTTC. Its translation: CASSFTGSKNIQYF.

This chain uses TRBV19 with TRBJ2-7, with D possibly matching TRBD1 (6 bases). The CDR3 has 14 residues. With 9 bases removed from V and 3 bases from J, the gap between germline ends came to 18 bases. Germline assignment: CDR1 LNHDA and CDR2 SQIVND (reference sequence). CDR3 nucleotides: TGTGCCAGCAGACCGGGACAAACGAACTACGAGCAGTACTTC. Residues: CASRPGQTNYEQYF.

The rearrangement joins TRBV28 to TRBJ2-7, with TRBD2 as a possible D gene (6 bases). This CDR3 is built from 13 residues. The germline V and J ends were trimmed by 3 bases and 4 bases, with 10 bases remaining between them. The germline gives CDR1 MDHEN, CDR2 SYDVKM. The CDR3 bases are TGTGCCAGCAGTTTCTCAGGGAGGTACGAGCAGTACTTC. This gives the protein CASSFSGRYEQYF.

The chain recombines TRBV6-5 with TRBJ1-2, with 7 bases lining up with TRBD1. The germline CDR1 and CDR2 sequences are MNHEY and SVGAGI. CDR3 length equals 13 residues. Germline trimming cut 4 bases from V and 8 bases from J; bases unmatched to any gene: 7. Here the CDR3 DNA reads TGTGCCAGCAGTTTATCAGGGGGAAAGGGCTACACCTTC. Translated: CASSLSGGKGYTF.

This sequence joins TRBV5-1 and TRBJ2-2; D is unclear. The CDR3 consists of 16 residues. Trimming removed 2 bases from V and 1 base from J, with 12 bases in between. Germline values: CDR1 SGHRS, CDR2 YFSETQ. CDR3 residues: CASSFQVSRNTGELFF. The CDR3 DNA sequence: TGCGCCAGCAGCTTTCAGGTCAGCCGGAACACCGGGGAGCTGTTTTTT.

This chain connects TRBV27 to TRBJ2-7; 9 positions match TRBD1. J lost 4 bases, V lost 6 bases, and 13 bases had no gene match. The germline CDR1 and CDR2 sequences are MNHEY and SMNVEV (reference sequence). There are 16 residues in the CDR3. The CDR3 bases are TGTGCCAGCAGCCCTACGGGACAGGGAGGGGGGTACGAGCAGTACTTC. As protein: CASSPTGQGGGYEQYF.

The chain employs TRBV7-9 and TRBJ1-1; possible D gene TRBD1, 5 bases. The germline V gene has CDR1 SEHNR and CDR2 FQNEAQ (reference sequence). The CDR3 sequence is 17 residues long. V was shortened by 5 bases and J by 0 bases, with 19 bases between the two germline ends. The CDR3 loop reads CASSGSSGSVLNTEAFF. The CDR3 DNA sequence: TGTGCCAGCAGCGGAAGTTCAGGGTCAGTCCTGAACACTGAAGCTTTCTTT. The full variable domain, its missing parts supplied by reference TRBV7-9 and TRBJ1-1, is DTGVSQNPRHKITKRGQNVTFRCDPISEHNRLYWYRQTLGQGPEFLTYFQNEAQLEKSRLLSDRFSAERPKGSFSTLEIQRTEQGDSAMYLCASSGSSGSVLNTEAFFGQGTRLTVV.

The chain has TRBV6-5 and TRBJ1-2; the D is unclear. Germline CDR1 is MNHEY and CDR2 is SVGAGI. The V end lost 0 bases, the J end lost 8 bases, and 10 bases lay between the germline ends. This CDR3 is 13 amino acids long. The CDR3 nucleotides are TGTGCCAGCAGTTACTCGGTACAGAGAGGCTACACCTTC. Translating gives CASSYSVQRGYTF.

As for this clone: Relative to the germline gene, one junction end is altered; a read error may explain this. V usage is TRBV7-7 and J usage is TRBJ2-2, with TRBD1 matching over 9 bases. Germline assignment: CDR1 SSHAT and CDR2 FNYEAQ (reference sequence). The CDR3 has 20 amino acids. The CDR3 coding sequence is TGTGCTAGCAGCCCCCGACCTATGGACAGGGGATCACCGAACACCGGGGAGCTGTTTTTT. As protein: CASSPRPMDRGSPNTGELFF.

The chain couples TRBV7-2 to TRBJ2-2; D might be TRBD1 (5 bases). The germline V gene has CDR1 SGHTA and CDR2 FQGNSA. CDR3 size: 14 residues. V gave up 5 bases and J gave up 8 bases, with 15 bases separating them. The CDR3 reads CASSQGASPGELFF. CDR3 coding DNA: TGTGCCAGCAGCCAAGGGGCGTCTCCTGGGGAGCTGTTTTTT.

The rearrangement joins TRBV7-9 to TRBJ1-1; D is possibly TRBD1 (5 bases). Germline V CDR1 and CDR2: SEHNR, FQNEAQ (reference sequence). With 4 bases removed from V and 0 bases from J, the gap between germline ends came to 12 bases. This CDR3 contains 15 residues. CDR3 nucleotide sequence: TGTGCCAGCAGCTCCCGTGGGGGGTTGAACACTGAAGCTTTCTTT. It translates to CASSSRGGLNTEAFF.

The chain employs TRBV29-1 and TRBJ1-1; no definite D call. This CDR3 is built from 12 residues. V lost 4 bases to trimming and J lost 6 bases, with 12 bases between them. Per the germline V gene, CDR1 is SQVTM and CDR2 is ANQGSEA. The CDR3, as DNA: TGCAGCGTTGTGCGGTTGGAGTCTGAAGCTTTCTTT. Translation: CSVVRLESEAFF.

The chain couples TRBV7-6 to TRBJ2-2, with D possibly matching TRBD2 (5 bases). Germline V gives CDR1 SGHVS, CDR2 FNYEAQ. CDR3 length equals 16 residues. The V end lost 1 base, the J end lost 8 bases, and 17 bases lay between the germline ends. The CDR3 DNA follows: TGTGCCAGCAGCTTAGGGCCCCTCGGGGTCAGGGGGGAGCTGTTTTTT. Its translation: CASSLGPLGVRGELFF.

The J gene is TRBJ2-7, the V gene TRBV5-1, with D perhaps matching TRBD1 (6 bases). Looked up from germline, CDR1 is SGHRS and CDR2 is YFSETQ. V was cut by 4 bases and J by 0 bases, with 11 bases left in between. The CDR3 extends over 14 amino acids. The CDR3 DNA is TGCGCCAGCAGCGCAGGGACATTCTCCTACGAGCAGTACTTC. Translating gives CASSAGTFSYEQYF.

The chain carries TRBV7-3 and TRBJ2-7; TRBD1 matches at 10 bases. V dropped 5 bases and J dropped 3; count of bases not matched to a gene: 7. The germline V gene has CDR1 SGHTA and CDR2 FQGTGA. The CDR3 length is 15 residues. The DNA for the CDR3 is TGTGCCAGCAGCCCTCCCCGGACAGGGGGCTACGAGCAGTACTTC. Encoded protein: CASSPPRTGGYEQYF. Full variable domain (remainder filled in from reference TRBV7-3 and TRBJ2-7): GAGVSQTPSNKVTEKGKYVELRCDPISGHTALYWYRQSLGQGPEFLIYFQGTGAADDSGLPNDRFFAVRPEGSVSTLKIQRTERGDSAVYLCASSPPRTGGYEQYFGPGTRLTVT.

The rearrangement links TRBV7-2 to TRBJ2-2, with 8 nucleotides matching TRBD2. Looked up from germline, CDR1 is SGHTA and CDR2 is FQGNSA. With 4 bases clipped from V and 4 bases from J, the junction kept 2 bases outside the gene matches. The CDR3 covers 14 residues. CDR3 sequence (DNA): TGTGCCAGCAGCTCCGGGGGGGGCACCGGGGAGCTGTTTTTT. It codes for CASSSGGGTGELFF.

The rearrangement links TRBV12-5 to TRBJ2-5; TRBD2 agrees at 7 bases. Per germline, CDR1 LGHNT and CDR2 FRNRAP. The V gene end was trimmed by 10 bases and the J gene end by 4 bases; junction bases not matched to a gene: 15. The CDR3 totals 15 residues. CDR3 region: CAIPLGGRSRETQYF. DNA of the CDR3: TGTGCTATTCCACTGGGGGGGAGGAGCAGAGAGACCCAGTACTTC.